This passage covers 14 T cell receptor beta chains from one sample sequenced in a study of identical twins. TCRdb re-called the 5' RACE reads with MiXCR, one entry per CDR3 protein. Here the sample spans hundreds of thousands of distinct CDR3 sequences, just over 7% being singletons. This sample was also put to use in a study of yellow fever vaccine responses in identical twins.

Source material: PBMCs. The receptor source for this set is a woman under 30 in good health.

This clonotype was detected many times. J is TRBJ2-2 and V is TRBV2; D call uncertain. The CDR3 runs 12 residues. V shed 7 bases and J shed 5 bases, with 8 bases lying between them. The germline gives CDR1 SNHLY, CDR2 FYNNEI. CDR3 sequence (DNA): TGTGCCAGCACTCCGGATACCGGGGAGCTGTTTTTT. Amino acids: CASTPDTGELFF.

This clonotype was counted at least ten times. The chain joins TRBV7-2 to TRBJ2-7; 9 bases align to TRBD2. V was pared by 5 bases and J by 9 bases, with 11 bases of the junction left unmatched. The CDR3 consists of 14 residues. Germline CDR1 SGHTA, CDR2 FQGNSA. CDR3 nucleotide sequence: TGTGCCAGCAGCAAGGGACTAGCTGGGGCCGCGCAGTACTTC. As protein: CASSKGLAGAAQYF.

A few counts support this clonotype. J is TRBJ2-3 and V is TRBV5-1; 7 bases fit TRBD2. V dropped 5 bases and J dropped 2; count of bases not matched to a gene: 8. The CDR3 runs 15 residues. Per germline, CDR1 SGHRS and CDR2 YFSETQ. The CDR3 reads CASRKNGGYTDTQYF. CDR3 sequence (DNA): TGCGCCAGCAGGAAAAACGGGGGGTACACAGATACGCAGTATTTT.

This rearrangement joins TRBV7-9 to TRBJ2-3, with no clear D. The germline V gene encodes CDR1 SEHNR and CDR2 FQNEAQ (reference sequence). The CDR3 extends over 15 amino acids. Trimming removed 1 base at V and 1 base at J, with 9 bases between. CDR3 DNA: TGTGCCAGCAGCTTAGTGGTAACTCGCACAGATACGCAGTATTTT. Protein sequence: CASSLVVTRTDTQYF.

This clonotype was detected ten times or more. The CDR3 loop reads CASRSQDAFTGELFF. In nucleotides, the CDR3 is TGTGCCAGCAGATCGCAGGATGCGTTCACCGGGGAGCTGTTTTTT. The chain links TRBV7-8 to TRBJ2-2; D is ambiguous. CDR1 is SGHVS, CDR2 FQNEAQ, per germline. This CDR3 spans 15 amino acids. Trimming stripped 6 bases from V and 4 bases from J, with 15 bases between.

This clonotype came up a few times. The CDR3 sequence: CSASTGLSNQPQHF. The CDR3 DNA sequence: TGCAGTGCTAGCACCGGGTTAAGCAATCAGCCCCAGCATTTT. This sequence joins TRBV20-1 and TRBJ1-5; unclear D gene. The V and J ends lost 3 bases and 1 base respectively, with 10 bases between them. The CDR3 covers 14 residues. Germline assignment: CDR1 DFQATT and CDR2 SNEGSKA (reference sequence).

This clonotype was picked up a small number of times. The chain carries TRBV5-1 and TRBJ2-1; TRBD2 matches 8 bases. The CDR3 spans 18 residues. After removal of 4 bases from V and 8 bases from J, the junction contained 20 bases not matched to a gene. CDR1 is SGHRS, CDR2 YFSETQ, per germline. CDR3 DNA sequence: TGCGCCAGCAGCAGATCGATTCTAAAGCGGGAGTGGGTCGATGAGCAGTTCTTC. This sequence encodes CASSRSILKREWVDEQFF.

The genes are TRBV2 and TRBJ2-7; TRBD2 matches 8 bases. CDR3 length equals 14 residues. V lost 9 bases to trimming and J lost 2 bases; unmatched junction nucleotides: 9. From germline, CDR1 is SNHLY and CDR2 FYNNEI. Written as DNA, the CDR3 is TGTGCCAGTTACCTTAGCGGGACCACCTACGAGCAGTACTTC. This codes for CASYLSGTTYEQYF.

The table lists this clonotype with a few counts. The rearrangement uses TRBV5-5 and TRBJ2-3, with 10 bases identical to TRBD2. The CDR3 is 15 amino acids. The V and J ends lost 6 bases and 4 bases, in that order; junction bases with no gene match: 8. CDR1 is SGHKS, CDR2 YYEKEE, per germline (reference sequence). CDR3 in amino acids: CASTPGLAISDTQYF. In DNA form, the CDR3 reads TGTGCCAGCACCCCGGGACTAGCGATTTCAGATACGCAGTATTTT.

This clonotype occurred a few times. The rearrangement links TRBV29-1 to TRBJ2-2; 15 bases align to TRBD2. The CDR3 contains 14 residues. V lost 6 bases to trimming and J lost 6 bases; unmatched junction nucleotides: 2. Germline loops: CDR1 SQVTM, CDR2 ANQGSEA. The DNA for the CDR3 is TGCAGCGTCGGACTAGCGGGAGGGCCCGGGGAGCTGTTTTTT. Translated, it gives CSVGLAGGPGELFF.

V gene TRBV10-3 combines with J gene TRBJ1-2; perhaps TRBD1 as D (5 bases). Germline V lookup: CDR1 ENHRY, CDR2 SYGVKD. The CDR3 runs 16 residues. V was cut by 0 bases and J by 3 bases, with 14 bases left in between. CDR3 sequence: CAISESGPGLDYGYTF. The CDR3 coding sequence is TGTGCCATCAGTGAGTCGGGGCCGGGGCTCGACTATGGCTACACCTTC.

Ten or more counts support this clonotype. CDR3 region: CASSQGGVSYNEQFF. CDR3 in DNA: TGCGCCAGCAGCCAAGGCGGGGTCTCCTACAATGAGCAGTTCTTC. This sequence joins TRBV4-1 and TRBJ2-1; D is perhaps TRBD2 (6 bases). Germline CDR1 and CDR2: MGHRA and YSYEKL. Between the trimmed V and J ends, which lost 1 base and 0 bases, there was a span of 7 bases. This CDR3 spans 15 amino acids.

In its sample, this clonotype was seen many times. The chain employs TRBV28 and TRBJ2-4, with D hard to call. Germline CDR1 MDHEN, CDR2 SYDVKM. The CDR3 loop spans 16 amino acids. V was cut by 3 bases and J by 2 bases, with 14 bases left in between. CDR3 DNA: TGTGCCAGCAGTTTCCGGTTTCTAGGGTCCAAAAACATTCAGTACTTC. This encodes CASSFRFLGSKNIQYF.

The chain combines TRBV7-9 with TRBJ2-3; D uncertain. The CDR3 extends over 13 amino acids. V lost 5 bases to trimming and J lost 0 bases, with 6 bases between them. The V gene's germline CDR1 is SEHNR and CDR2 FQNEAQ (reference sequence). DNA of the CDR3: TGTGCCAGCAGCGCTGACAGCACAGATACGCAGTATTTT. Protein sequence: CASSADSTDTQYF.